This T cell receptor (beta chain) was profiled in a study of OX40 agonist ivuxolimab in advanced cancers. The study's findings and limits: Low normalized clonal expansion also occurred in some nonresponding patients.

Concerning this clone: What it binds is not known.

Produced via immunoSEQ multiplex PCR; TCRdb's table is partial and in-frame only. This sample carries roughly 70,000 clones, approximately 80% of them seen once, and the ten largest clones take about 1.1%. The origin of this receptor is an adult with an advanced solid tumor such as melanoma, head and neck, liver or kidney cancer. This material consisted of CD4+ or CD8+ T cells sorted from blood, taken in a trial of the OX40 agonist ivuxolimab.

The CDR3 here is CASSLTETQYF. For the CDR3, the DNA is TGTGCCAGCAGCTTAACCGAGACCCAGTACTTC. The chain has TRBV7-9 and TRBJ2-5; D unclear. The CDR3 runs to 11 residues. With 2 bases removed from V and 5 bases from J, the gap between germline ends came to 3 bases. The germline V gene encodes CDR1 SEHNR and CDR2 FQNEAQ (reference sequence).